The next 26 T cell receptor beta chains were all read from a single sample in a study of beta chain features in type 1 diabetes. Their antigen targets remain unknown. All of the isolated RNA was reverse transcribed, so expressed TCRB transcripts were sequenced. Here immunoSEQ multiplex PCR was the method, and the copy in TCRdb shows in-frame clones only, minus some. Of some 640,000 clones listed, more than 13% are singletons. Findings and limits, study-wide: Across all four CD4+ subsets, people with type 1 diabetes showed modestly shorter TCRB CDR3s.

The sample was naive CD4+ T cells from blood. These receptor sequences come from a man aged 18 to 29 with type 1 diabetes.

The genes are TRBV2 and TRBJ1-3, with D perhaps TRBD1 (5 bases). CDR1 and CDR2 from the germline V gene are SNHLY and FYNNEI. The ends were cut back, 7 bases at V and 0 bases at J, with 13 bases in the middle. This CDR3 region has 15 residues. The CDR3, as DNA: TGTGCCAGCACCTCCAGGGAGGCCTCTGGAAACACCATATATTTT. As protein: CASTSREASGNTIYF.

This clone was counted a few times. The chain recombines TRBV4-3 with TRBJ1-5; D might be TRBD1 (6 bases). CDR1 and CDR2 from the germline V gene are LGHNA and YSLEER. This CDR3 comprises 15 residues. The CDR3 bases are TGCGCTCGTCTGTGGGGGACACTGGCCCCCCAGCCCCAGCATTTT. Translation gives CARLWGTLAPQPQHF.

The V and J genes are TRBV30 and TRBJ2-2, with a tentative D call TRBD1 (6 bases). The germline gives CDR1 GTSNPN, CDR2 SVGIG (reference sequence). CDR3 length equals 14 residues. V gave up 2 bases and J gave up 0 bases, with 7 bases separating them. The CDR3 bases are TGTGCCTGGAGTCGGACAGCGAACACCGGGGAGCTGTTTTTT. The encoded protein is CAWSRTANTGELFF.

This clone occurred a few times. This chain joins TRBV2 and TRBJ1-1, with no clear D. The CDR3 is 16 residues long. CDR1 and CDR2 from the germline V gene are SNHLY and FYNNEI. V lost 6 bases and J 5 bases, leaving 22 bases between the germline ends. CDR3 coding DNA: TGTGCCAGCAGAGACCGGATGGCAATGACGAATACTGAAGCTTTCTTT. Translation gives CASRDRMAMTNTEAFF.

The sample holds a few counts of this clone. This chain links TRBV7-9 with TRBJ1-2; 7 bases fit TRBD1. Germline CDR1 reads SEHNR; CDR2 reads FQNEAQ (reference sequence). The CDR3 contains 15 residues. The trim removed 1 base at V and 4 bases at J, leaving 6 bases unmatched. CDR3 protein: CASSLEQGPSYGYTF. CDR3 nucleotide sequence: TGTGCCAGCAGCTTAGAACAGGGGCCGAGCTATGGCTACACCTTC.

This clone came up a few times. The chain has TRBV29-1 and TRBJ2-5, with D possibly matching TRBD2 (5 bases). The last part of the DNA fits TRBJ2-7 better; the J call may be wrong. Per the germline V gene, CDR1 is SQVTM and CDR2 is ANQGSEA. There are 13 residues in the CDR3. This CDR3 reads CSVEGRAAYEQYF. The CDR3 bases are TGCAGCGTTGAAGGGAGAGCGGCCTACGAGCAGTACTTC.

The chain recombines TRBV6-5 with TRBJ2-7; D not certain. Germline loops: CDR1 MNHEY, CDR2 SVGAGI. Trimming left V 8 bases short and J 1 base short, with 18 bases between. The length of the CDR3 is 15 residues. The CDR3 spells CASRPSVGSSYEQYF. Written as DNA, the CDR3 is TGTGCCAGCCGTCCCTCCGTGGGGTCTTCCTACGAGCAGTACTTC.

The J gene is TRBJ2-5, the V gene TRBV30; D is possibly TRBD1 (6 bases). The CDR3 has 14 amino acids. Germline V lookup: CDR1 GTSNPN, CDR2 SVGIG (reference sequence). V lost 5 bases, J lost 0 bases, and 13 bases lay in between. In DNA, the CDR3 is TGTGCCTGGCGCCAGGGGAACCACCAAGAGACCCAGTACTTC. It encodes CAWRQGNHQETQYF.

The chain is built from TRBV5-4 and TRBJ2-7, with 9 bases that match TRBD1. J lost 2 bases, V lost 3 bases, and 6 bases had no gene match. Germline-derived CDR1 and CDR2 are SGHNT and YYREEE (reference sequence). The CDR3 length is 15 residues. The CDR3 sequence is CASSSRDRATYEQYF. CDR3 DNA sequence: TGTGCCAGCAGCTCCCGGGACAGGGCGACCTACGAGCAGTACTTC.

This clone was detected only a few times. CDR3 in amino acids: CASSPTSSDIQYF. The DNA of the CDR3 is TGTGCCAGCTCACCCACTAGCAGTGACATTCAGTACTTC. J is TRBJ2-4 and V is TRBV18; possibly TRBD2 for D (6 bases). Germline-derived CDR1 and CDR2 are KGHSH and LQKENI. The CDR3 totals 13 residues. Trimming shortened V by 3 bases and J by 8 bases, and 11 bases separated the two germline ends.

The chain combines TRBV7-6 with TRBJ2-7; D is undetermined. Germline-derived CDR1 and CDR2 are SGHVS and FNYEAQ. The CDR3 is made up of 13 amino acids. V was clipped by 7 bases and J by 6 bases, with 16 bases between them. As DNA, the CDR3 is TGTGCCAGCACCCTTTGGTCCCTTGGCGAGCAGTACTTC. Its translation is CASTLWSLGEQYF.

This chain joins TRBV30 and TRBJ1-4; D remains unclear. Per the germline V gene, CDR1 is GTSNPN and CDR2 is SVGIG (reference sequence). V dropped 1 base and J dropped 0 bases, with 9 bases sitting between them. The CDR3 has 15 amino acids. CDR3 DNA: TGTGCCTGGAGTGGACACTCGGCAACTAATGAAAAACTGTTTTTT. Encoded protein: CAWSGHSATNEKLFF.

The chain carries TRBV29-1 and TRBJ1-1; D is perhaps TRBD1 (6 bases). The CDR3 has 16 amino acids. The V and J ends lost 6 bases and 4 bases respectively, with 24 bases between them. Germline V gene lookup returns CDR1 SQVTM and CDR2 ANQGSEA. Written as DNA, the CDR3 is TGCAGCGTGGGACCCCTGGGCACAGGGATCGGCACTGAAGCTTTCTTT. Translated: CSVGPLGTGIGTEAFF.

The sample holds a few counts of this clone. The CDR3 DNA reads as TGTGCCAGCAGCATATGGAACACAGATACGCAGTATTTT. It yields the protein CASSIWNTDTQYF. The chain recombines TRBV5-4 with TRBJ2-3, with D unclear. Germline V gene lookup returns CDR1 SGHNT and CDR2 YYREEE (reference sequence). This CDR3 has 13 amino acids. V gave up 4 bases and J gave up 2 bases, with 8 bases separating them.

A few counts support this clone. The chain links TRBV29-1 to TRBJ2-5, with a possible D match to TRBD2 (6 bases). Germline lookup yields CDR1 SQVTM and CDR2 ANQGSEA. The CDR3 consists of 13 residues. V gave up 7 bases and J gave up 0 bases, with 12 bases separating them. The chain's CDR3 is CSASGPYQETQYF. CDR3 nucleotides: TGCAGCGCCAGCGGGCCGTACCAAGAGACCCAGTACTTC.

This chain links TRBV5-1 with TRBJ2-5; D is unresolved. With 3 bases removed from V and 1 base from J, the gap between germline ends came to 10 bases. The CDR3 extends over 14 amino acids. Germline loops: CDR1 SGHRS, CDR2 YFSETQ. The CDR3 DNA follows: TGCGCCAGCAGCTCATCGACAACCCAAGAGACCCAGTACTTC. Protein product: CASSSSTTQETQYF.

This clone was seen a handful of times. The chain links TRBV7-2 to TRBJ2-1; a weak D match, TRBD1 (6 bases). This CDR3 is built from 13 residues. CDR1 is SGHTA and CDR2 is FQGNSA in the germline V gene. Trimming cost V 6 bases and J 6 bases, with 12 bases left between them. The CDR3 sequence is CASSYRVSNEQFF. CDR3 sequence (DNA): TGTGCCAGCAGTTACAGGGTGAGCAATGAGCAGTTCTTC.

This clone was seen only a few times. The chain carries TRBV29-1 and TRBJ2-7; 12 nucleotides match TRBD2. The CDR3 runs to 13 residues. Germline V CDR1 and CDR2: SQVTM, ANQGSEA. The J segment lost 5 bases and the V segment lost 6 bases, leaving 5 bases of the junction unmatched. CDR3 sequence (DNA): TGCAGCGTACCACTAGCGGGAGGTGACGAGCAGTACTTC. As protein: CSVPLAGGDEQYF.

In this sample, this clone turned up a few times. This chain uses TRBV2 with TRBJ2-3; D gene ambiguous. The CDR3 has 14 residues. CDR1 and CDR2 from the germline V gene are SNHLY and FYNNEI. Trimming left V 3 bases short and J 4 bases short, with 11 bases between. The CDR3 DNA follows: TGTGCCAGCAGTGAGCTACCTGGGCCAGATACGCAGTATTTT. It encodes CASSELPGPDTQYF. Full variable domain (missing parts from reference TRBV2 and TRBJ2-3): EPEVTQTPSHQVTQMGQEVILRCVPISNHLYFYWYRQILGQKVEFLVSFYNNEISEKSEIFDDQFSVERPDGSNFTLKIRSTKLEDSAMYFCASSELPGPDTQYFGPGTRLTVL.

This clone came up a few times. This chain uses TRBV2 with TRBJ2-6; D is unclear. The V gene's germline CDR1 is SNHLY and CDR2 FYNNEI. Trimming left V 6 bases short and J 4 bases short, with 10 bases between. The CDR3 totals 14 residues. The CDR3 reads CASRALGGANVLTF. The CDR3 region has the DNA TGTGCCAGCAGGGCTCTGGGAGGGGCCAACGTCCTGACTTTC.

The chain uses TRBV15 and TRBJ2-6, with D unclear. Trimming took off 0 bases at V and 0 bases at J, with 12 bases between the two ends. From germline, CDR1 is LNHNV and CDR2 YYDKDF (reference sequence). The CDR3 has 18 amino acids. The CDR3 DNA reads as TGTGCCACCAGCAGAGATATCCAGCGAGCCTCTGGGGCCAACGTCCTGACTTTC. It encodes CATSRDIQRASGANVLTF.

This clone came up a few times. This chain links TRBV18 with TRBJ2-2, with TRBD1 matching over 8 bases. V lost 4 bases and J lost 0; bases outside the gene matches: 4. The CDR3 has 16 residues. Per the germline V gene, CDR1 is KGHSH and CDR2 is LQKENI. The CDR3 loop is CASSQGQGANTGELFF. The DNA for the CDR3 is TGTGCCAGCTCACAAGGACAGGGCGCGAACACCGGGGAGCTGTTTTTT.

V and J are TRBV29-1 and TRBJ2-2; D possibly matches TRBD1 or TRBD2 (5 bases each). Per germline, CDR1 SQVTM and CDR2 ANQGSEA. This CDR3 comprises 14 residues. Trimming removed 5 bases from V and 3 bases from J, with 13 bases in between. CDR3 DNA sequence: TGCAGCGTTAAAGGGCAGGGACACACCGGGGAGCTGTTTTTT. Protein sequence: CSVKGQGHTGELFF.

The rearrangement uses TRBV29-1 and TRBJ1-3; perhaps TRBD1 as D (5 bases). The V gene lost 4 bases and the J gene lost 0 bases, with 19 bases spanning the gap. CDR1 and CDR2 from the germline V gene are SQVTM and ANQGSEA. The CDR3 sequence is 17 residues long. This CDR3 reads CSVVESGPIYSGNTIYF. In nucleotides, the CDR3 is TGCAGCGTTGTAGAGTCGGGACCAATATACTCTGGAAACACCATATATTTT. The full variable domain, in which reference TRBV29-1 and TRBJ1-3 provide the parts outside the CDR3, is SAVISQKPSRDICQRGTSLTIQCQVDSQVTMMFWYRQQPGQSLTLIATANQGSEATYESGFVIDKFPISRPNLTFSTLTVSNMSPEDSSIYLCSVVESGPIYSGNTIYFGEGSWLTVV.

The chain couples TRBV5-1 to TRBJ1-2, with no clear D. Per the germline V gene, CDR1 is SGHRS and CDR2 is YFSETQ. The CDR3 runs to 15 residues. V was shortened by 0 bases and J by 1 base, with 10 bases between the two germline ends. The CDR3: CASSLAPANNYGYTF. The CDR3 nucleotides are TGCGCCAGCAGCTTGGCGCCAGCCAATAACTATGGCTACACCTTC.

V and J are TRBV18 and TRBJ1-2; 10 bases agree with TRBD1. V was pared by 5 bases and J by 5 bases, with 11 bases of the junction left unmatched. The CDR3 spans 16 residues. Germline CDR1 is KGHSH and CDR2 is LQKENI. The CDR3 region has the DNA TGTGCCAGCTCATCGGGTTGGACAGGGGGTTCGTATGGCTACACCTTC. Residues: CASSSGWTGGSYGYTF.